This T cell receptor beta chain is from a study of blood T cell repertoires in COVID-19. The method was immunoSEQ multiplex PCR; TCRdb's version includes in-frame clones alone and lacks a portion of them. The sample carries 160,000 or so clones, around 89% recorded once. Trimming left V 0 bases short and J 10 bases short, with 7 bases between. Per germline, CDR1 SGHAT and CDR2 FQNNGV. The CDR3 covers 12 residues. This sequence originates from a man aged 60-69 years with acute or convalescent COVID-19. The rearrangement links TRBV11-2 to TRBJ2-1; tentative D call: TRBD2 (5 bases). The source material was peripheral blood. The CDR3 is CASSLDRREQFF. The CDR3 nucleotides are TGTGCCAGCAGCTTAGATAGGAGGGAGCAGTTCTTC.